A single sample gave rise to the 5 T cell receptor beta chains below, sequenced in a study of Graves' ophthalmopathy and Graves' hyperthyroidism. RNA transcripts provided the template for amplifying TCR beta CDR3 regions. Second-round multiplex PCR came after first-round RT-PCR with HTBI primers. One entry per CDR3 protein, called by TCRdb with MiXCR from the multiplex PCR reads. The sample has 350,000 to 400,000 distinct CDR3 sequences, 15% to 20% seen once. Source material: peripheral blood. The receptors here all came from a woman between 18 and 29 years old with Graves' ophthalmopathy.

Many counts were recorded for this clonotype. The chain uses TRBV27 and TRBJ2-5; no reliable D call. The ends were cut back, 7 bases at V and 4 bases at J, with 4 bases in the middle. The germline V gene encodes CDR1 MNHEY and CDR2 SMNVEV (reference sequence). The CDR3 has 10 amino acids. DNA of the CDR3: TGTGCCAGCATTCGAGAGACCCAGTACTTC. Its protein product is CASIRETQYF.

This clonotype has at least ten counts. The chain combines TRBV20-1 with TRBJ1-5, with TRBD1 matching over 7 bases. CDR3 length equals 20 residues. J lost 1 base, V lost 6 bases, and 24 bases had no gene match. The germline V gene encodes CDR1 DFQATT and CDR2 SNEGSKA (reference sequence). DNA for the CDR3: TGCAGTGCATCTACCTATACAGGGGAGATTTTCACTTTGAGCAATCAGCCCCAGCATTTT. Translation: CSASTYTGEIFTLSNQPQHF.

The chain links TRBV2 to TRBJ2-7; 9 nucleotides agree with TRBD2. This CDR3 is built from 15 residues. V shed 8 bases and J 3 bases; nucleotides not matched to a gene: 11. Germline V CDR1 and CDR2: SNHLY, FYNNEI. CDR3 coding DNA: TGTGCCAGCGAAGGGGTAGCGGGAGACATCTACGAGCAGTACTTC. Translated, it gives CASEGVAGDIYEQYF.

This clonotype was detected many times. The CDR3, as DNA: TGTGCCAGCAGTTATTATCGTAGCGGGAAGGAGACCCAGTACTTC. The encoded protein is CASSYYRSGKETQYF. The J gene is TRBJ2-5, the V gene TRBV6-2 or TRBV6-3; TRBD2 aligns across 8 bases. This CDR3 contains 15 residues. The J segment lost 5 bases and the V segment lost 3 bases, leaving 8 bases of the junction unmatched. CDR1 and CDR2 from the germline V gene are MNHEY and SVGEGT.

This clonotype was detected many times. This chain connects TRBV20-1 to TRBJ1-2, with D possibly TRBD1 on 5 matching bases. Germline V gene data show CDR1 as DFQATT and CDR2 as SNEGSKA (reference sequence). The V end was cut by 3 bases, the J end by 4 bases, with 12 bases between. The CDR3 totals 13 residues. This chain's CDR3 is CSARAGVGYGYTF. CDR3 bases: TGCAGTGCTAGGGCGGGGGTGGGCTATGGCTACACCTTC.